Described below is a single TCR beta chain sequence and its context. The data were taken from a study of cytomegalovirus exposure and HLA in healthy donors. The PCR ran on 60 Vbeta and 13 Jbeta primers. Sequencing was performed with immunoSEQ multiplex PCR; in TCRdb, only in-frame clones are kept and a portion is missing. The table lists nearly 300,000 clones, 80% to 90% of them singletons, with 3% to 4% in the top ten. The sample consisted of PBMCs. The TCR originated in a man aged 35-49 years in good health and CMV-seropositive.

For the CDR3, the DNA is TGCGCCAGCAGCTTGGCGGCGCAGCGCCAAGAGACCCAGTACTTC. This sequence encodes CASSLAAQRQETQYF. The V gene is TRBV5-1, the J gene TRBJ2-5; D uncertain. Germline loops: CDR1 SGHRS, CDR2 YFSETQ. The CDR3 runs 15 residues. V lost 0 bases, J lost 1 base, and 10 bases lay in between.